This T cell receptor beta chain was identified during a study of T cell changes during pregnancy in multiple sclerosis. The ends lost 2 bases at V and 4 bases at J; junction bases unmatched: 8. Germline V CDR1 and CDR2: SGDLS, YYNGEE. The CDR3 has 15 residues. Assay used: immunoSEQ multiplex PCR; TCRdb lists only in-frame clones, some missing. The sample shows 40,000 or so clones, around nine tenths of them seen only once. The chain joins TRBV9 to TRBJ2-7, with 8 bases that match TRBD2. The starting material was CD4+ T cells from peripheral blood mononuclear cells, obtained in the third trimester of pregnancy. The receptor was derived from a female donor with multiple sclerosis, enrolled in a pregnancy study. The CDR3 nucleotides read TGTGCCAGCAGCGTTACTAGCGGAGGACCTTACGAGCAGTACTTC. The encoded protein is CASSVTSGGPYEQYF. The whole variable domain, remainder taken from reference TRBV9 and TRBJ2-7, is DSGVTQTPKHLITATGQRVTLRCSPRSGDLSVYWYQQSLDQGLQFLIQYYNGEERAKGNILERFSAQQFPDLHSELNLSSLELGDSALYFCASSVTSGGPYEQYFGPGTRLTVT.